A single sample is the source of the 17 T cell receptor beta chains below, sequenced in a study of T cell clonotyping in hematopoietic cell transplantation. Sequenced by immunoSEQ multiplex PCR; TCRdb stores in-frame clones only, minus some. The sample lists around 25,000 clones; under 97% were seen once. Source material: peripheral blood mononuclear cells. These TCRs come from a man aged 45 to 65 in good health. Some clones in this sample may be carry-over from other donors' samples.

This chain joins TRBV11-2 and TRBJ2-5; TRBD2 matches at 8 bases. Germline V gives CDR1 SGHAT, CDR2 FQNNGV. V trimming: 7 bases; J trimming: 2 bases; junction bases outside the gene matches: 9. The CDR3 totals 15 residues. The CDR3 nucleotides read TGTGCCAGCACCTTCGGGGGGGCCTTTCAAGAGACCCAGTACTTC. Translation: CASTFGGAFQETQYF.

V is TRBV5-6 and J is TRBJ2-7, with D hard to call. Trimming left V 3 bases short and J 6 bases short, with 16 bases between. The CDR3 is 14 amino acids. Per germline, CDR1 SGHDT and CDR2 YYEEEE. The CDR3 region has the DNA TGTGCCAGCAGCTCCGACATGAATTTTGGCGAGCAGTACTTC. It translates to CASSSDMNFGEQYF.

V gene TRBV30 combines with J gene TRBJ2-3, with TRBD1 identical over 7 bases. The CDR3 covers 14 residues. CDR1 is GTSNPN and CDR2 is SVGIG in the germline V gene (reference sequence). Trimming took 5 bases from V and 6 from J; bases not matched to a gene: 11. The CDR3 DNA reads as TGTGCCTGGGTGGAAGGCAGGGGGTCGGATACGCAGTATTTT. This sequence encodes CAWVEGRGSDTQYF.

The V and J genes are TRBV10-3 and TRBJ2-7, with D maybe TRBD1 (5 bases). Trimming removed 2 bases from V and 5 bases from J, with 16 bases in between. This CDR3 is built from 15 residues. From germline, CDR1 is ENHRY and CDR2 SYGVKD. CDR3: CAISEGARGFHEQYF. CDR3 DNA: TGTGCCATCAGTGAGGGGGCCCGAGGCTTCCACGAGCAGTACTTC.

V usage is TRBV11-2 and J usage is TRBJ2-1, with 12 bases aligning to TRBD2. The junction had 8 bases not matched to a gene; V was cut back by 4 bases and J by 1 base. This CDR3 region has 18 residues. Germline lookup yields CDR1 SGHAT and CDR2 FQNNGV. The CDR3: CASSSTGLAGISYNEQFF. In DNA, the CDR3 is TGTGCCAGCAGCTCGACCGGACTAGCGGGAATTTCCTACAATGAGCAGTTCTTC.

The rearrangement uses TRBV9 and TRBJ1-1, with D perhaps TRBD1 (5 bases). Germline lookup yields CDR1 SGDLS and CDR2 YYNGEE. V dropped 5 bases and J dropped 1 base, with 9 bases sitting between them. CDR3 size: 13 residues. CDR3 region: CASSTGPNTEAFF. In DNA form, the CDR3 reads TGTGCCAGCAGTACAGGACCGAACACTGAAGCTTTCTTT.

This clone was found a few times. This chain uses TRBV6-5 with TRBJ2-7; TRBD1 matches at 7 bases. V lost 4 bases, J lost 0 bases, and 3 bases stayed unmatched. The germline gives CDR1 MNHEY, CDR2 SVGAGI. The CDR3 has 14 amino acids. The CDR3 DNA reads TGTGCCAGCAGTTCGGACAGGCGCTCCTACGAGCAGTACTTC. This encodes CASSSDRRSYEQYF.

V usage is TRBV7-7 and J usage is TRBJ2-7; D may match TRBD1 or TRBD2 (5 bases each). V lost 3 bases and J 4 bases, leaving 10 bases between the germline ends. CDR1 and CDR2 from the germline V gene are SSHAT and FNYEAQ (reference sequence). The CDR3 is 13 residues long. CDR3 DNA sequence: TGTGCCAGCAGCTTGAACGGGGCTTACGAGCAGTACTTC. This sequence encodes CASSLNGAYEQYF. The full variable domain, completed using reference TRBV7-7 and TRBJ2-7, is GAGVSQSPRYKVTKRGQDVTLRCDPISSHATLYWYQQALGQGPEFLTYFNYEAQPDKSGLPSDRFSAERPEGSISTLTIQRTEQRDSAMYRCASSLNGAYEQYFGPGTRLTVT.

This chain joins TRBV6-5 and TRBJ1-2; 8 bases map to TRBD1. The V and J ends lost 9 bases and 8 bases, in that order; junction bases with no gene match: 11. The length of the CDR3 is 13 residues. In germline, CDR1 is MNHEY, CDR2 SVGAGI. CDR3 in amino acids: CASRQGLVIGYTF. The CDR3 DNA is TGTGCCAGTCGACAGGGGTTAGTTATCGGCTACACCTTC.

The V and J genes are TRBV7-9 and TRBJ1-6; TRBD1 is a possible D gene (6 bases). Germline values: CDR1 SEHNR, CDR2 FQNEAQ (reference sequence). V shed 2 bases and J shed 7 bases, with 9 bases lying between them. This CDR3 is built from 14 residues. In DNA, the CDR3 is TGTGCCAGCAGCTTAACAGGGTCAAATTCACCCCTCCACTTT. Residues: CASSLTGSNSPLHF.

The sample holds one count of this clone. The chain uses TRBV30 and TRBJ1-2; D ambiguous. From germline, CDR1 is GTSNPN and CDR2 SVGIG (reference sequence). Trimming removed 2 bases from V and 3 bases from J, with 7 bases in between. The CDR3 covers 12 residues. The CDR3 region has the DNA TGTGCCTGGAGTTTTGGGGACTATGGCTACACCTTC. Amino acids: CAWSFGDYGYTF.

The chain has TRBV27 and TRBJ1-2; D is possibly TRBD1 (5 bases). The V gene lost 6 bases and the J gene lost 8 bases, with 22 bases spanning the gap. The CDR3 runs to 15 residues. Germline loops: CDR1 MNHEY, CDR2 SMNVEV (reference sequence). CDR3 bases: TGTGCCAGCAGGACAGACGGGACGGCCCTGAGGGGCTACACCTTC. Its translation is CASRTDGTALRGYTF.

CDR3 DNA: TGCGCCAGCAGCTTGTCGATCAGGGGTGAAAAACTGTTTTTT. As protein: CASSLSIRGEKLFF. The rearrangement links TRBV5-1 to TRBJ1-4; tentatively, D is TRBD1 (6 bases). The V end was cut by 1 base, the J end by 7 bases, with 11 bases between. The CDR3 length is 14 residues. CDR1 is SGHRS, CDR2 YFSETQ, per germline.

CDR3 bases: TGTGCCTGGAGTAGGGGGGATGAAAAACTGTTTTTT. This codes for CAWSRGDEKLFF. The chain links TRBV30 to TRBJ1-4, with D maybe TRBD1 (6 bases). Trimming removed 2 bases from V and 6 bases from J, with 7 bases in between. Germline assignment: CDR1 GTSNPN and CDR2 SVGIG (reference sequence). The CDR3 is 12 amino acids.

This chain joins TRBV29-1 and TRBJ1-1; D gene ambiguous. Germline assignment: CDR1 SQVTM and CDR2 ANQGSEA. This CDR3 contains 12 residues. V lost 6 bases and J lost 0, with 8 bases in between. Here the CDR3 DNA reads TGCAGCGTCTTCAACCTGAACACTGAAGCTTTCTTT. Amino acids: CSVFNLNTEAFF.

The V and J genes are TRBV5-4 and TRBJ2-7, with D tentatively TRBD1 or TRBD2 (7 bases each). Germline V lookup: CDR1 SGHNT, CDR2 YYREEE (reference sequence). This CDR3 has 14 residues. The germline V and J ends were trimmed by 4 bases and 1 base, with 12 bases remaining between them. CDR3 sequence (DNA): TGTGCCAGCAGCGGGAGGGACAGTTCCTACGAGCAGTACTTC. This gives the protein CASSGRDSSYEQYF. Full variable domain (remainder filled in from reference TRBV5-4 and TRBJ2-7): ETGVTQSPTHLIKTRGQQVTLRCSSQSGHNTVSWYQQALGQGPQFIFQYYREEENGRGNFPPRFSGLQFPNYSSELNVNALELDDSALYLCASSGRDSSYEQYFGPGTRLTVT.

The rearrangement links TRBV6-6 to TRBJ2-7, with 11 bases identical to TRBD2. Trimming at V came to 5 bases and at J to 7 bases, leaving 7 bases not matched to a gene. The CDR3 is made up of 14 amino acids. Germline CDR1 MNHNY, CDR2 SVGAGI (reference sequence). CDR3 region: CASSIAGGTGEQYF. The CDR3 DNA sequence: TGTGCCAGCAGTATAGCGGGGGGGACAGGAGAGCAGTACTTC.